A selection of T cell receptor beta chains follows, all from one sample in a study of CD8+ T cells in alopecia areata. The protocol was immunoSEQ multiplex PCR, while the TCRdb copy is restricted to in-frame clones and leaves out a portion. The sample holds 200,000 or so clones, over 40% seen once. The sample here was CD4+ T cells sorted from blood, taken around week 37, from a patient treated with tofacitinib. The source of these receptors is a human donor with alopecia areata. CDR3s include the opening cysteine and the closing phenylalanine or tryptophan. The D gene is left open where the match is weak. Clone size is given for some rows only: seen once, a few or many times, or a class if the clone is expanded.

TRBV6-5	NA	TRBJ1-1	NA	TGTGCCAGCAGAGAGGATGGGAACACTGAAGCTTTCTTT	CASREDGNTEAFF
TRBV25-1	NA	TRBJ1-2	NA	TGTGCCAGCAGACGGAGGGGACTCCCCTATGGCTACACCTTC	CASRRRGLPYGYTF
TRBV2	once	TRBJ1-2	NA	TGTGCCAGCAGCGGCGCAGGGAGCTATGGCTACACCTTC	CASSGAGSYGYTF
TRBV5-1	NA	TRBJ2-7	TRBD2	TGCGCCAGCAGCTGGGCGGGAGGGACCTACGAGCAGTACTTC	CASSWAGGTYEQYF
TRBV7-8	NA	TRBJ2-2	TRBD2	TGTGCCAGCAGCCTACAAAGCGGGAGGAACACCGGGGAGCTGTTTTTT	CASSLQSGRNTGELFF
TRBV30	few	TRBJ2-4	NA	TGTGCCTGGAGTGTCGGACCCTTAGCCAAAAACATTCAGTACTTC	CAWSVGPLAKNIQYF
TRBV29-1	once	TRBJ2-4	TRBD1	TGCAGCGTCTCGACCAGGGGGTATACCGAAAACATTCAGTACTTC	CSVSTRGYTENIQYF
TRBV2	few	TRBJ2-1	NA	TGTGCCAGCAGTGGAGGTAGTATCTACAATGAGCAGTTCTTC	CASSGGSIYNEQFF
TRBV29-1	NA	TRBJ2-1	NA	TGCAGCGCCCGAGGTGGGGGATCCTACAATGAGCAGTTCTTC	CSARGGGSYNEQFF
TRBV29-1	few	TRBJ2-7	NA	TGCAGCGTTGAAGATAACACCTCCTACGAGCAGTACTTC	CSVEDNTSYEQYF
TRBV7-2	NA	TRBJ1-5	NA	TGTGCCAGCAGCCTGGGTGGTCAGCCCCAGCATTTT	CASSLGGQPQHF
TRBV7-2	few	TRBJ2-7	TRBD2	TGTGCCAGCAGCCCCCGAGGAGGGCTAGCGGGAGGGGCCTACGAGCAGTACTTC	CASSPRGGLAGGAYEQYF
TRBV5-1	NA	TRBJ2-5	TRBD2	TGCGCCAGCAGCCTGGGACTAGCGGTCGCCCAAGAGACCCAGTACTTC	CASSLGLAVAQETQYF
TRBV30	NA	TRBJ1-4	NA	TGTGCCTGGAGTGTACGGACACCGCGTAATGAAAAACTGTTTTTT	CAWSVRTPRNEKLFF
TRBV5-1	few	TRBJ2-3	NA	TGCGCCAGCAGCCCGGGAGGGACAGGAGGCACAGATACGCAGTATTTT	CASSPGGTGGTDTQYF
TRBV29-1	few	TRBJ1-5	NA	TGCAGCGCGACGACTGGGGGGAATCAGCCCCAGCATTTT	CSATTGGNQPQHF
TRBV23-1	NA	TRBJ2-5	TRBD1	TGCGCCAGCAGTCTTAGGGGGCCTCGGGAGACCCAGTACTTC	CASSLRGPRETQYF
TRBV15	NA	TRBJ2-7	NA	TGTGCCACCAGCACAGGCGGAAGGGGCCTTTCCTACGAGCAGTACTTC	CATSTGGRGLSYEQYF
TRBV6-8	NA	TRBJ2-5	TRBD2	TGTGCCAGCAGTCCCCCGGGGGGGAATGATCAAGAGACCCAGTACTTC	CASSPPGGNDQETQYF
TRBV4-3	NA	TRBJ1-1	NA	TGCGCCAGCAGCCGTCTTCTTGAGGGAGGGACTGAAGCTTTCTTT	CASSRLLEGGTEAFF
TRBV25-1	NA	TRBJ2-7	NA	TGTGCCAGCAGTGAGACAGTACCCTACGAGCAGTACTTC	CASSETVPYEQYF
TRBV23-1	NA	TRBJ1-3	NA	TGCGCCAGCAGTCGGAAACGCGGGGTGGCCTCTGGAAACACCATATATTTT	CASSRKRGVASGNTIYF
TRBV5-1	NA	TRBJ2-5	TRBD1	TGCGCCAGCAGCCCGGGGACAGGTCCAGAGACCCAGTACTTC	CASSPGTGPETQYF
TRBV30	NA	TRBJ1-2	NA	TGTGCCTGGAGTGAAGGAGCGTACTATGGCTACACCTTC	CAWSEGAYYGYTF
TRBV11-2	NA	TRBJ2-2	NA	TGTGCCAGCAGCTTAGAGGTGACGGGCGGGGAGCTGTTTTTT	CASSLEVTGGELFF
TRBV2	NA	TRBJ2-5	TRBD2	TGTGCCAGCACCGGACTAGCGGGGGGGACCCAGTACTTC	CASTGLAGGTQYF
TRBV7-9	NA	TRBJ2-6	NA	TGTGCCAGCAGCTTAAGGACTACTGGGGCCAACGTCCTGACTTTC	CASSLRTTGANVLTF
TRBV18	NA	TRBJ2-7	NA	TGTGCCAGCTCACCGGCGGACTTCTACGAGCAGTACTTC	CASSPADFYEQYF
TRBV9	few	TRBJ2-3	NA	TGTGCCAGCAGCGTAGGCCCGGGGCAGTATGATACGCAGTATTTT	CASSVGPGQYDTQYF
TRBV30	NA	TRBJ2-5	NA	TGTGCCTGGAGTGTTGGCCGGAACCAAGAGACCCAGTACTTC	CAWSVGRNQETQYF
TRBV7-2	NA	TRBJ1-2	NA	TGTGCCAGCAGCCATTCAGGCGATTATGGCTACACCTTC	CASSHSGDYGYTF
TRBV6-6	many	TRBJ2-2	NA	TGTGCCCACGAGAGGGGGACTGGAACCGGGGAGCTGTTTTTT	CAHERGTGTGELFF
TRBV7-3	few	TRBJ2-3	TRBD2	TGTGCCAGCAGCTTGGGACTAGCGGGACCGGATACGCAGTATTTT	CASSLGLAGPDTQYF
TRBV11-2	NA	TRBJ2-5	NA	TGTGCCAGCAGCTTAGGAGAGTTGGAGACCCAGTACTTC	CASSLGELETQYF
TRBV2	few	TRBJ1-4	TRBD1	TGTGCCAGCAGACCACAGAGTGACAGGGGGCGAGGACTGTTTTTT	CASRPQSDRGRGLFF
TRBV15	NA	TRBJ1-2	NA	TGTGCCACCAGCAGAGGGGGTTTGGAAGCAAACTATGGCTACACCTTC	CATSRGGLEANYGYTF
TRBV2	few	TRBJ2-3	NA	TGTGCCAGCAGTGAAGCGCGAGGTAATACGCAGTATTTT	CASSEARGNTQYF
TRBV5-1	many	TRBJ1-2	NA	TGCGCCAGCAGCCGAACAGGGCCCGGGGGCTACACCTTC	CASSRTGPGGYTF
TRBV15	NA	TRBJ2-3	NA	TGTGCCACCAGCACGCGGAGCGGCACAGATACGCAGTATTTT	CATSTRSGTDTQYF
TRBV20-1	NA	TRBJ2-3	NA	TGCAGTGCGGATATCACAGATACGCAGTATTTT	CSADITDTQYF
TRBV2	few	TRBJ1-2	NA	TGTGCCAGCAGTGATCTCAGGGCCGGGATCTATGGCTACACCTTC	CASSDLRAGIYGYTF
TRBV7-2	NA	TRBJ2-2	TRBD2	TGTGCCAGCAACCCAACTAGCGGGAGGTCCGGGGAGCTGTTTTTT	CASNPTSGRSGELFF
TRBV6-1	few	TRBJ2-2	NA	TGTGCCAGCTGCCGGGGGACCGGGGAGCTGTTTTTT	CASCRGTGELFF
TRBV29-1	NA	TRBJ2-7	TRBD1	TGCAGCGTTGGTCGGGACAGGGGCAACGAGCAGTACTTC	CSVGRDRGNEQYF
TRBV25-1	few	TRBJ2-1	NA	TGTGCCAGCAGTGGGACAGTGGTCGGTGAGCAGTTCTTC	CASSGTVVGEQFF